Presented here are 29 T cell receptor beta chains from one specimen sequenced in a study of cytomegalovirus exposure and HLA in healthy donors. With 60 Vbeta and 13 Jbeta primers, the PCR was carried out. Sequencing was performed with immunoSEQ multiplex PCR; in TCRdb, only in-frame clones are kept and a portion is missing. The sample comprises some 150,000 clones, 77% of which are singletons, and 3% to 5% rests with the top ten. Sequencing was done on a sample of PBMCs. The receptors stem from a male donor in good health and CMV-seronegative.

The genes are TRBV6-6 and TRBJ1-1, with TRBD1 matching 8 bases. The length of the CDR3 is 15 residues. In germline, CDR1 is MNHNY, CDR2 SVGAGI (reference sequence). Trimming removed 2 bases from V and 5 bases from J; junction bases left unmatched: 7. The CDR3: CASSYGTGGYTEAFF. The CDR3 DNA is TGTGCCAGCAGTTACGGTACAGGGGGATATACTGAAGCTTTCTTT.

The chain uses TRBV6-1 and TRBJ1-6; unclear D gene. This CDR3 has 15 amino acids. The V end lost 3 bases, the J end lost 0 bases, and 6 bases lay between the germline ends. CDR1 MNHNS and CDR2 SASEGT come from the germline V gene. In DNA form, the CDR3 reads TGTGCCAGCAGTGAGGCCGACTCCTATAATTCACCCCTCCACTTT. This codes for CASSEADSYNSPLHF.

This clone has just one count. V usage is TRBV5-6 and J usage is TRBJ2-7, with 7 bases fitting TRBD1. Losses at the gene ends were 4 bases for V and 2 bases for J; bases not matched to a gene: 15. The CDR3 totals 17 residues. Germline loops: CDR1 SGHDT, CDR2 YYEEEE. The CDR3 region has the DNA TGTGCCAGCAGCCATTCCCCCGGTACAGGGGAACCCTACGAGCAGTACTTC. The encoded protein is CASSHSPGTGEPYEQYF.

This clone has just a few counts. The chain carries TRBV21-1 and TRBJ2-7; TRBD1, as called in the table, went unchecked against the DNA. TRBV21-1 counts as a pseudogene. The CDR3 sequence is 13 residues long. CDR3 residues: CASSIGTVGEQYF. Written as DNA, the CDR3 is TGTGCCAGCAGCATCGGGACAGTAGGCGAGCAGTACTTC.

CDR3 in DNA: TGTGCCAGCAGTGCCGACAGCTCTGGGGCCAACGTCCTGACTTTC. Its protein product is CASSADSSGANVLTF. The chain employs TRBV6-4 and TRBJ2-6; perhaps TRBD1 as D (5 bases). Per germline, CDR1 MRHNA and CDR2 SNTAGT. Trimming took 4 bases from V and 0 from J, leaving 7 bases between them. The CDR3 has 15 residues.

The chain carries TRBV6-6 and TRBJ1-1; the match to TRBD1 covers 7 bases. Looked up from germline, CDR1 is MNHNY and CDR2 is SVGAGI (reference sequence). CDR3 size: 14 residues. V was clipped by 2 bases and J by 11 bases; unmatched bases: 11. The CDR3 is CASSYATGTTEAFF. As DNA, the CDR3 is TGTGCCAGCAGTTACGCGACAGGGACAACCGAGGCTTTCTTT.

This chain uses TRBV18 with TRBJ1-5, with D possibly matching TRBD1 (6 bases). Germline values: CDR1 KGHSH, CDR2 LQKENI. The ends were cut back, 0 bases at V and 9 bases at J, with 12 bases in the middle. The CDR3 sequence is 14 residues long. The CDR3, as DNA: TGTGCCAGCTCACCACCGGGGGCGGATCGGCCCCAGCATTTT. As protein: CASSPPGADRPQHF.

The chain's CDR3 is CASSTAGTGTYNEQFF. Written as DNA, the CDR3 is TGTGCCAGTAGTACAGCCGGGACAGGGACCTACAATGAGCAGTTCTTC. This chain links TRBV19 with TRBJ2-1; 9 nucleotides match TRBD1. Unmatched junction bases numbered 6, after V lost 4 bases and J lost 2 bases. Germline CDR1 and CDR2: LNHDA and SQIVND (reference sequence). The CDR3 totals 16 residues.

The chain couples TRBV5-4 to TRBJ2-1, with TRBD2 matching 11 bases. This CDR3 contains 16 residues. CDR1 is SGHNT, CDR2 YYREEE, per germline (reference sequence). After removal of 0 bases from V and 4 bases from J, the junction contained 3 bases not matched to a gene. CDR3 region: CASSLGIAGGYNEQFF. DNA for the CDR3: TGTGCCAGCAGCTTGGGGATAGCGGGGGGGTACAATGAGCAGTTCTTC.

The chain has TRBV5-1 and TRBJ2-3; the match to TRBD2 covers 13 bases. The CDR3 loop spans 17 amino acids. The V segment lost 0 bases and the J segment 7 bases; nucleotides outside the gene matches: 8. Germline CDR1 SGHRS, CDR2 YFSETQ. CDR3 sequence (DNA): TGCGCCAGCAGCTTGGGACTAGCGGGAGGAGGAAGTTATACGCAGTATTTT. As protein: CASSLGLAGGGSYTQYF.

J is TRBJ1-4 and V is TRBV7-9, with TRBD1 matching over 9 bases. Germline values: CDR1 SEHNR, CDR2 FQNEAQ (reference sequence). The CDR3 runs to 14 residues. The junction had 9 bases not matched to a gene; V was cut back by 7 bases and J by 9 bases. The CDR3 spells CASTFGTGIQKLFF. CDR3 sequence (DNA): TGTGCCAGCACCTTCGGGACAGGGATTCAAAAACTGTTTTTT.

The rearrangement joins TRBV6-5 to TRBJ1-3, with D perhaps TRBD1 (5 bases). The germline CDR1 and CDR2 sequences are MNHEY and SVGAGI. V lost 8 bases and J 4 bases, leaving 12 bases between the germline ends. This CDR3 contains 13 residues. The CDR3 region is CASAAGRGNTIYF. CDR3 bases: TGTGCCAGCGCCGCAGGGCGCGGAAACACCATATATTTT.

The CDR3, as DNA: TGTGCCAGCAGTGCGGGACTCCCTGGGGCAGATACGCAGTATTTT. Translating it yields CASSAGLPGADTQYF. The chain links TRBV6-1 to TRBJ2-3; possible D gene TRBD2, 6 bases. Germline CDR1 and CDR2: MNHNS and SASEGT. V shed 4 bases and J shed 4 bases, with 15 bases lying between them. This CDR3 is 15 amino acids long.

V gene TRBV10-2 combines with J gene TRBJ1-1; 8 bases align to TRBD1. Trimming cost V 10 bases and J 6 bases; bases outside gene matches: 13. Germline CDR1 WSHSY, CDR2 SAAADI. This CDR3 is 14 amino acids long. Written as DNA, the CDR3 is TGCGCCACCGTTCTAACGGACAGGGTCTCTGAAGCTTTCTTT. This codes for CATVLTDRVSEAFF.

This clone turned up a few times. The chain has TRBV18 and TRBJ1-1, with TRBD1 matching 7 bases. Germline CDR1 reads KGHSH; CDR2 reads LQKENI. The CDR3 totals 14 residues. Unmatched junction bases numbered 2, after V lost 3 bases and J lost 1 base. As DNA, the CDR3 is TGTGCCAGCTCACCGGGACAGCCGAACACTGAAGCTTTCTTT. Translation: CASSPGQPNTEAFF.

This clone was found a few times. The chain uses TRBV6-1 and TRBJ2-5; D ambiguous. V was shortened by 6 bases and J by 3 bases, with 8 bases between the two germline ends. Looked up from germline, CDR1 is MNHNS and CDR2 is SASEGT. The CDR3 extends over 12 amino acids. The CDR3 sequence: CASSQVKETQYF. As DNA, the CDR3 is TGTGCCAGCAGCCAGGTTAAAGAGACCCAGTACTTC.

The rearrangement joins TRBV19 to TRBJ2-4; TRBD2 matches 7 bases. Trimming removed 3 bases from V and 3 bases from J; junction bases left unmatched: 2. Looked up from germline, CDR1 is LNHDA and CDR2 is SQIVND (reference sequence). CDR3 length: 14 residues. The DNA for the CDR3 is TGTGCCAGTAGTATGGGGGAGGGCAAAAACATTCAGTACTTC. Translated: CASSMGEGKNIQYF.

V is TRBV19 and J is TRBJ1-1, with 10 positions matching TRBD1. The CDR3 consists of 15 residues. Germline assignment: CDR1 LNHDA and CDR2 SQIVND (reference sequence). Trimming at V came to 6 bases and at J to 5 bases, leaving 9 bases not matched to a gene. CDR3 bases: TGTGCCAGTAGGCCATGGGACAGGGGTAGTACTGAAGCTTTCTTT. Translated, it gives CASRPWDRGSTEAFF.

This chain links TRBV7-9 with TRBJ2-3, with D tentatively TRBD1 (6 bases). Germline V gives CDR1 SEHNR, CDR2 FQNEAQ (reference sequence). The ends were cut back, 3 bases at V and 2 bases at J, with 9 bases in the middle. The CDR3 has 14 amino acids. Here the CDR3 reads CASSFRDNTDTQYF. In DNA form, the CDR3 reads TGTGCCAGCAGCTTCAGGGACAACACAGATACGCAGTATTTT.

The chain is built from TRBV7-3 and TRBJ2-5; D possibly corresponds to TRBD1 (6 bases). This CDR3 has 15 amino acids. V lost 5 bases, J lost 2 bases, and 15 bases lay in between. The germline V gene encodes CDR1 SGHTA and CDR2 FQGTGA. CDR3 DNA sequence: TGTGCCAGCAGCCGCAAACAGGGTTGGCAAGAGACCCAGTACTTC. Translated, it gives CASSRKQGWQETQYF.

The chain couples TRBV5-5 to TRBJ2-5, with a possible D match to TRBD2 (6 bases). Germline CDR1 and CDR2: SGHKS and YYEKEE (reference sequence). The V and J ends lost 6 bases and 2 bases respectively, with 14 bases between them. The CDR3 consists of 14 residues. The DNA for the CDR3 is TGTGCCAGCACCCTATACGGAGGGCAAGAGACCCAGTACTTC. This translates into CASTLYGGQETQYF.

The chain couples TRBV10-3 to TRBJ2-5; 7 nucleotides match TRBD2. The junction had 16 bases not matched to a gene; V was cut back by 5 bases and J by 7 bases. Germline V lookup: CDR1 ENHRY, CDR2 SYGVKD. This CDR3 is built from 16 residues. This CDR3 is CAISSERGEVQRTQYF. CDR3 DNA sequence: TGTGCCATCAGTTCTGAGCGGGGCGAAGTCCAACGGACCCAGTACTTC.

The V call is TRBV28, the J call TRBJ1-1, with a tentative D call TRBD1 (5 bases). The V end was cut by 3 bases, the J end by 4 bases, with 12 bases between. Germline CDR1 MDHEN, CDR2 SYDVKM. This CDR3 contains 14 residues. CDR3 bases: TGTGCCAGCAGTTTTCAGGGTTCAAGCACTGAAGCTTTCTTT. Residues: CASSFQGSSTEAFF.

The gene calls are TRBV7-8 and TRBJ1-5; TRBD1 matches 7 bases. The CDR3 has 15 amino acids. Germline CDR1 is SGHVS and CDR2 is FQNEAQ. V trimming: 5 bases; J trimming: 2 bases; junction bases outside the gene matches: 6. The CDR3 sequence: CASSHDRVGNQPQHF. The CDR3 region has the DNA TGTGCCAGCAGCCACGACAGGGTCGGCAATCAGCCCCAGCATTTT.

This chain joins TRBV5-8 and TRBJ2-5; 7 bases are shared with TRBD1. The J call may be mistaken, given a closer DNA end match to TRBJ2-7. The CDR3 has 14 amino acids. Germline assignment: CDR1 SGHTS and CDR2 YDEGEE. CDR3 in amino acids: CASIPRDSTYEQYF. The CDR3 DNA follows: TGTGCCAGCATTCCCCGGGACAGTACCTACGAGCAGTACTTC.

Concerning this clone itself: The junction and the germline gene differ at one end; a read error may be behind it. This chain joins TRBV6-1 and TRBJ1-4; the D gene is possibly TRBD1 (6 bases). CDR1 is MNHNS and CDR2 is SASEGT in the germline V gene. The CDR3 is 13 amino acids. CDR3 region: CASRGRGYEKLLF. The CDR3 coding sequence is TGTGCCAGCAGAGGCAGGGGTTATGAAAAACTGCTTTTT.

The sample holds a few counts of this clone. This sequence joins TRBV4-3 and TRBJ2-1; TRBD1 matches 11 bases. Trimming cost V 0 bases and J 6 bases; bases outside gene matches: 4. The CDR3 extends over 16 amino acids. The V gene's germline CDR1 is LGHNA and CDR2 YSLEER. The CDR3 DNA is TGCGCCAGCAGCCAAGATCCCGGGACAGGGGGCAATGAGCAGTTCTTC. This gives the protein CASSQDPGTGGNEQFF.

The rearrangement links TRBV27 to TRBJ1-6; 7 bases are shared with TRBD1. Per the germline V gene, CDR1 is MNHEY and CDR2 is SMNVEV (reference sequence). After removal of 3 bases from V and 7 bases from J, the junction contained 9 bases not matched to a gene. CDR3 size: 16 residues. Here the CDR3 DNA reads TGTGCCAGCAGTTTGGACCCACAGGGGTTGAATTCACCCCTCCACTTT. This encodes CASSLDPQGLNSPLHF.

This clone was detected only a few times. The CDR3 bases are TGTGCCAGCAGTTCCGGGACTAGCCGCACAGATACGCAGTATTTT. This translates into CASSSGTSRTDTQYF. The chain recombines TRBV6-5 with TRBJ2-3; 9 bases match TRBD2. The CDR3 runs 15 residues. Germline V gene sequence: CDR1 MNHEY, CDR2 SVGAGI. V shed 4 bases and J 1 base; nucleotides not matched to a gene: 3.